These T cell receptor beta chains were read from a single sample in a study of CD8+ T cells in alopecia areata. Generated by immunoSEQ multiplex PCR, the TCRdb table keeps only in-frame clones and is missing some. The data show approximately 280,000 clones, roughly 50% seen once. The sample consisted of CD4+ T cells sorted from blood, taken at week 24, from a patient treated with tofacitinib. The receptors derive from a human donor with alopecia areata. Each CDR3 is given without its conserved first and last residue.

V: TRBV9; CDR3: ASSVGAGLLGYT
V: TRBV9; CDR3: ASNPAGSEQPQH
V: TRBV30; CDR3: AWSGGNTEAF
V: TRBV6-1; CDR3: ASSEGYRAEQY
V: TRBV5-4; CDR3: ASSLDGDRISSPLH
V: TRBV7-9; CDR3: ASSLVGAGGTEAF
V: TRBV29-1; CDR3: SVEEGLGPH
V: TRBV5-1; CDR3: ASSWGTGLSGNEQF
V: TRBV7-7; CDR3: ASSTDSQETQY
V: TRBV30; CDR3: AWRGTLEGYT
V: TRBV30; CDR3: AWKTGTPWIYGYT
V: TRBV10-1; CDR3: ASSELAGYETQY
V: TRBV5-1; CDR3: ASSPTADYGYT
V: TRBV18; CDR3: ASHTDSGANVLT
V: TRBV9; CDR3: ASSVGVGSYNSPLH
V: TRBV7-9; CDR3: ASSWASRGYTGELF
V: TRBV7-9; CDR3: ASSLSTGGLTDTQY
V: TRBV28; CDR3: ASNGPGRNNSPLH
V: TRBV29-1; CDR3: SAGPSGSTDTQY
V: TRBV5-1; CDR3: ASSAGGENIQY
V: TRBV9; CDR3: ASSGYTGELF
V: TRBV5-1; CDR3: ASSLGTGRMNTEAF
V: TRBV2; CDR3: ASSETTGSHEQY
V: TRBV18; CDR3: ASSRPTGSYEQY